These T cell receptor beta chains were read from a single sample in a study of CD8 T cells in Susac syndrome. TCRdb recomputed calls from the immunoSEQ multiplex PCR reads with MiXCR, one row per CDR3 protein. This sample has 130,000 to 150,000 distinct CDR3 sequences, with 85% to 95% found just once. The sample taken for sequencing was CD8+ T cells from PBMCs. The source is a human donor in good health. Each CDR3 is given with its conserved first and last residue. Clone size appears in some rows only: once, few, many, or a class for an expanded clone.

v_gene | abundance | CDR3aa
TRBV27 | NA | CASSPSRGELFF
TRBV4-1 | NA | CASSQEWDLSSYNEQFF
TRBV27 | NA | CASSFLPGTSGSVEQYF
TRBV27 | NA | CASSLGQGMHEQFF
TRBV27 | NA | CASRATGGQETQYF
TRBV25-1 | NA | CASTRQGSADTQYF
TRBV7-9 | NA | CASSSTSGKPNEQFF
TRBV18 | NA | CASSGDIYNTEAFF
TRBV27 | once | CASSFGGRGLDGELFF
TRBV30 | NA | CAFMTGSTDTQYF
TRBV20-1 | NA | CSANPLAGVPHNEQFF
TRBV19 | NA | CASGRNEQFF
TRBV7-9 | NA | CASSLALSPQHF
TRBV7-8 | NA | CASSLVGRTYEQYF
TRBV7-2 | NA | CASSFRGRAETQYF
TRBV20-1 | NA | CSARYGSSSGYTF
TRBV12-3/TRBV12-4 | NA | CAIQEVLNTEAFF
TRBV7-6 | NA | CASSSPTSGLTDTQYF
TRBV13 | NA | CASSLVSANEQFF
TRBV29-1 | NA | CSVEEGQSYEQYF
TRBV28 | NA | CASSQPGLIDEQYF
TRBV19 | NA | CASSKDGLEQYF
TRBV27 | once | CASSFRGGSEAFF
TRBV14 | NA | CASSQRTSLAHEQYF
TRBV16 | NA | CASSQSSGNEQFF
TRBV29-1 | NA | CSVEPRGQGMSPYGYTF
TRBV30 | NA | CAWSLGRVDQPQHF
TRBV3-1 | NA | CASSQGGLAYEQYF
TRBV6-6 | NA | CASSSGVTGELFF
TRBV7-2 | NA | CASSPGDKQYF
TRBV4-3 | NA | CASSQDGLGSGANVLTF
TRBV6-5 | once | CASSYSKGSVEETQYF
TRBV7-6 | NA | CASSLGLAGVFSEQFF
TRBV7-2 | NA | CASNLGGSGSDTQYF
TRBV7-9 | NA | CASSFPWAEEKLFF
TRBV28 | once | CASSPRTVSYEQYF
TRBV30 | NA | CAWSSGVSYEQYF
TRBV7-8 | NA | CASSLGVDSTDTQYF
TRBV29-1 | NA | CSAWTDEQFF
TRBV30 | NA | CAWRFPGQRIYEQYF
TRBV9 | NA | CASSANLGNEQFF